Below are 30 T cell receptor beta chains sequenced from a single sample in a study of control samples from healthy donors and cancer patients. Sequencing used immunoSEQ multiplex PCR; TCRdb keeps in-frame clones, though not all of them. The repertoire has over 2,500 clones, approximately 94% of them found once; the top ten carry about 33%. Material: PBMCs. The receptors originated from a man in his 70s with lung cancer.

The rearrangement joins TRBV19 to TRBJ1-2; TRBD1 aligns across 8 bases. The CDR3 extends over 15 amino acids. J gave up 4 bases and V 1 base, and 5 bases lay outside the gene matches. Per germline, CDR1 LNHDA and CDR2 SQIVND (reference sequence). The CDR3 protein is CASSIGPGGVYGYTF. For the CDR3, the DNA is TGTGCCAGTAGTATAGGGCCAGGGGGCGTCTATGGCTACACCTTC.

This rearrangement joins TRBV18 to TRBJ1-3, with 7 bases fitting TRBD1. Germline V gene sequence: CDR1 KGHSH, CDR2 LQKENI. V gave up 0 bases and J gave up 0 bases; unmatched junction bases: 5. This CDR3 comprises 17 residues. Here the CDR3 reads CASSPPTRTGSGNTIYF. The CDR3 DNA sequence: TGTGCCAGCTCACCACCAACCCGGACAGGCTCTGGAAACACCATATATTTT.

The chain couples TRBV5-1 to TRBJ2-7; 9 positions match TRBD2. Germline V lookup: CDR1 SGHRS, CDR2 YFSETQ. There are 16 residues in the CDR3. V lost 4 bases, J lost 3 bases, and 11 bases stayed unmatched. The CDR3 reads CASSADGAGGLYEQYF. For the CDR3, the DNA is TGCGCCAGCAGCGCCGACGGGGCGGGGGGGCTCTACGAGCAGTACTTC.

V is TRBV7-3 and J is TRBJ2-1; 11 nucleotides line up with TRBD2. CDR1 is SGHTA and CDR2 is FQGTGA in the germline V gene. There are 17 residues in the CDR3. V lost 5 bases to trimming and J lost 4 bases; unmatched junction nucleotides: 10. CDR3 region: CASSPGVLAGAYNEQFF. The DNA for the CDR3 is TGTGCCAGCAGCCCCGGGGTACTAGCGGGGGCTTACAATGAGCAGTTCTTC.

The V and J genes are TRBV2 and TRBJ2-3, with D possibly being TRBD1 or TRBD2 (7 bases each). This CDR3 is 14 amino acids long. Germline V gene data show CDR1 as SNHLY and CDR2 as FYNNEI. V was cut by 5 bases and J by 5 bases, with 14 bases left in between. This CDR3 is CASSRQGGVDTQYF. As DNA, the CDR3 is TGTGCCAGCAGTAGACAGGGAGGGGTAGATACGCAGTATTTT.

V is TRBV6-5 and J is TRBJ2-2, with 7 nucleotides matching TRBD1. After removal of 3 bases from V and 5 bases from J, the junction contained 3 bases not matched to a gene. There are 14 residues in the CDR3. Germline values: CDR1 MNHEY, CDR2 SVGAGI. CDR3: CASSYGDSTGELFF. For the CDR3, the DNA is TGTGCCAGCAGTTATGGGGACAGTACCGGGGAGCTGTTTTTT.

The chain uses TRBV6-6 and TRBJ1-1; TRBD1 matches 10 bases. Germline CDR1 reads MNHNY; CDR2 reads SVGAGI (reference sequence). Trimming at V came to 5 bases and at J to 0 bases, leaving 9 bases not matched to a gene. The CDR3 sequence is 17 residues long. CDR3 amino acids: CASSPRDRGAMNTEAFF. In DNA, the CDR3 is TGTGCCAGCAGTCCCCGGGACAGGGGCGCCATGAACACTGAAGCTTTCTTT.

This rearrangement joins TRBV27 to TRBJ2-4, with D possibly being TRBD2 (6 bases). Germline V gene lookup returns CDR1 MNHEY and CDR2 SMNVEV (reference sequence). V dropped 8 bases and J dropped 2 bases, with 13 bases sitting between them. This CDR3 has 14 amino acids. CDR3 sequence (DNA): TGTGCCAGCGCCCCCGGGGGACCCAAAAACATTCAGTACTTC. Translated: CASAPGGPKNIQYF.

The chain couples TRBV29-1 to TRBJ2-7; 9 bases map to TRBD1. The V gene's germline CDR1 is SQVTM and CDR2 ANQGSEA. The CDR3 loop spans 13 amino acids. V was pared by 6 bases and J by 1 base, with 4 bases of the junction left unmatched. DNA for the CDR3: TGCAGCGTCCCGGGACAGGGATCCTACGAGCAGTACTTC. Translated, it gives CSVPGQGSYEQYF.

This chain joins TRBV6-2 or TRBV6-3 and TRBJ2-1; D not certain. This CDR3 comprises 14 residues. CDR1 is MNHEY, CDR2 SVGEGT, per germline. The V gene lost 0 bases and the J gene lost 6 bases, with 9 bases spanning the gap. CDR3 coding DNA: TGTGCCAGCAGTTACTCGAGTAGGGCCAATGAGCAGTTCTTC. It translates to CASSYSSRANEQFF.

As DNA, the CDR3 is TGTGCCAGCAGTTCACCCCGGGGGACAGGGTTGCATCAGCCCCAGCATTTT. Translated, it gives CASSSPRGTGLHQPQHF. The rearrangement joins TRBV28 to TRBJ1-5; TRBD1 matches 9 bases. The length of the CDR3 is 17 residues. The trim removed 4 bases at V and 5 bases at J, leaving 12 bases unmatched. Germline loops: CDR1 MDHEN, CDR2 SYDVKM. The variable domain in full, with the rest retrieved from reference TRBV28 and TRBJ1-5, is DVKVTQSSRYLVKRTGEKVFLECVQDMDHENMFWYRQDPGLGLRLIYFSYDVKMKEKGDIPEGYSVSREKKERFSLILESASTNQTSMYLCASSSPRGTGLHQPQHFGDGTRLSIL.

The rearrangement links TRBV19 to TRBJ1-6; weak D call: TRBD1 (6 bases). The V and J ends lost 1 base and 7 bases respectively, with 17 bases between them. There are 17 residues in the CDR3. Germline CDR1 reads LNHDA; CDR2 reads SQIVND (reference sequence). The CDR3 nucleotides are TGTGCCAGTAGTATAGGGGGGCGGCAAGCTCGGAATTCACCCCTCCACTTT. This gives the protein CASSIGGRQARNSPLHF. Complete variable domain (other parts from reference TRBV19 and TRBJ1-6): DGGITQSPKYLFRKEGQNVTLSCEQNLNHDAMYWYRQDPGQGLRLIYYSQIVNDFQKGDIAEGYSVSREKKESFPLTVTSAQKNPTAFYLCASSIGGRQARNSPLHFGNGTRLTVT.

The CDR3, as DNA: TGTGCCAGCAGTTACGAGACGGTCTCTGAAGCTTTCTTT. It specifies CASSYETVSEAFF. The V call is TRBV6-2 or TRBV6-3, the J call TRBJ1-1; no clear D gene. CDR1 MNHEY and CDR2 SVGEGT come from the germline V gene. Trimming removed 2 bases at V and 6 bases at J, with 10 bases between. This CDR3 spans 13 amino acids.

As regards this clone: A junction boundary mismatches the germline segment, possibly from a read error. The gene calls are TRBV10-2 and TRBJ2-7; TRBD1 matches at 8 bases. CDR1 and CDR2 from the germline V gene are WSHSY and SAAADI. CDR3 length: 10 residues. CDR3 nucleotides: TGCGCCAGCAGAGACAGGGGCGTGAACTTC. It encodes CASRDRGVNF.

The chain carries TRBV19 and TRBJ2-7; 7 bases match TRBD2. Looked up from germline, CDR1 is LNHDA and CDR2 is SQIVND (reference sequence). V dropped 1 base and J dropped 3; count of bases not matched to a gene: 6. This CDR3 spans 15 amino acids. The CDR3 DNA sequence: TGTGCCAGTAGTATAGCCAGGGAGGGGAACTACGAGCAGTACTTC. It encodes CASSIAREGNYEQYF.

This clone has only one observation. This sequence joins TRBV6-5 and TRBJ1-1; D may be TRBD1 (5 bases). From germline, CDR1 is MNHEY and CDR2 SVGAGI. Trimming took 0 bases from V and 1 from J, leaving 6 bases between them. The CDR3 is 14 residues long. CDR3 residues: CASSYSGGNTEAFF. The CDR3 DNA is TGTGCCAGCAGTTACTCTGGGGGGAACACTGAAGCTTTCTTT.

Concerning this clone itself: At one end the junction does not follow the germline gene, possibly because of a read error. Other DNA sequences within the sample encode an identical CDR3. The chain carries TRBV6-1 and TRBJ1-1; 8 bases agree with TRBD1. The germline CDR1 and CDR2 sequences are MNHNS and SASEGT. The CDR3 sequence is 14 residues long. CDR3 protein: CASSDTGGTTEAFF. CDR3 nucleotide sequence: TGTGCCAGCAGTGATACAGGGGGGACCACTGAAGCCTTCTTT.

This CDR3 reads CASSRGTGAGSYNSPLHF. For the CDR3, the DNA is TGTGCCAGCAGCCGAGGGACAGGGGCCGGCTCCTATAATTCACCCCTCCACTTT. The gene calls are TRBV6-6 and TRBJ1-6, with 10 nucleotides matching TRBD1. The CDR3 spans 18 residues. Germline V gene data show CDR1 as MNHNY and CDR2 as SVGAGI (reference sequence). J lost 0 bases, V lost 6 bases, and 8 bases had no gene match.

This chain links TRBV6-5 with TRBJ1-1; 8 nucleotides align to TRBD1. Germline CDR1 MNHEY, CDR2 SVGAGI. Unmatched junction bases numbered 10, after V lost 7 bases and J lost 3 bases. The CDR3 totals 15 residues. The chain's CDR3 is CASKEGRGRYTEAFF. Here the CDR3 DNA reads TGTGCCAGCAAAGAGGGCAGGGGGCGGTACACTGAAGCTTTCTTT.

This chain's CDR3 is CASRGGSHETQYF. CDR3 DNA: TGTGCCAGCAGGGGCGGGTCCCATGAGACCCAGTACTTC. V gene TRBV12-3 or TRBV12-4 combines with J gene TRBJ2-5; D is possibly TRBD2 (5 bases). Trimming stripped 6 bases from V and 5 bases from J, with 13 bases between. This CDR3 contains 13 residues.

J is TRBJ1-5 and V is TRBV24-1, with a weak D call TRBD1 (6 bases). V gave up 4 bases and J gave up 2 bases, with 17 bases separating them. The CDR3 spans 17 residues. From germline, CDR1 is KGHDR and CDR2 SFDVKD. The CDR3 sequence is CATSDRDTLRGNQPQHF. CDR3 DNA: TGTGCCACCAGTGACCGGGACACTCTAAGGGGCAATCAGCCCCAGCATTTT.

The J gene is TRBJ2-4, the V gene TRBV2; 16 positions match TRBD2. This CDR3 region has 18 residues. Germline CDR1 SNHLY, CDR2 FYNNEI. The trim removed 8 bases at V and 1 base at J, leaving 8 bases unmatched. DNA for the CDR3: TGTGCCAGCTATCCGGGACTAGCGGGGGGGCTGGCCAAAAACATTCAGTACTTC. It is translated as CASYPGLAGGLAKNIQYF.

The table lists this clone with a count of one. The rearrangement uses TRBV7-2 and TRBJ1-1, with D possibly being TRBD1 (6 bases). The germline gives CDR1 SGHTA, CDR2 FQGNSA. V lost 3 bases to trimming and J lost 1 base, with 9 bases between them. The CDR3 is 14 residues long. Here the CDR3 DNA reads TGTGCCAGCAGCTTCGTACAGGGGAACACTGAAGCTTTCTTT. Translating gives CASSFVQGNTEAFF.

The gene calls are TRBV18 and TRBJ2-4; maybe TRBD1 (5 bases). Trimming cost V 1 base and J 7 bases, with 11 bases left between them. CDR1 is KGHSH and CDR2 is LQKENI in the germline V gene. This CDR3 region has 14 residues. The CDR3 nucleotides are TGTGCCAGCTCACCACGAAGGGGTGGGAACATTCAGTACTTC. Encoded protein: CASSPRRGGNIQYF.

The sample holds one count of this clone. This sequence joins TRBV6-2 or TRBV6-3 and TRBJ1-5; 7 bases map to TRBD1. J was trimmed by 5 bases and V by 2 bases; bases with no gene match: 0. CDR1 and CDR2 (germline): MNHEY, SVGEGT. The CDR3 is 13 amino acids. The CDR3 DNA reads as TGTGCCAGCAGTTACCAGGGGGATCAGCCCCAGCATTTT. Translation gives CASSYQGDQPQHF.

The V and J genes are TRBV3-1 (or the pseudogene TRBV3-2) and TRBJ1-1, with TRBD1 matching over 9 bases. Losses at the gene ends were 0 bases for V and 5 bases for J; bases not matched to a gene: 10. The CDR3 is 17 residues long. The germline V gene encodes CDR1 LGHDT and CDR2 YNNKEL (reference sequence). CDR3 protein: CASSQESLGQGGTEAFF. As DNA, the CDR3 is TGTGCCAGCAGCCAAGAATCTCTGGGACAGGGAGGTACTGAAGCTTTCTTT.

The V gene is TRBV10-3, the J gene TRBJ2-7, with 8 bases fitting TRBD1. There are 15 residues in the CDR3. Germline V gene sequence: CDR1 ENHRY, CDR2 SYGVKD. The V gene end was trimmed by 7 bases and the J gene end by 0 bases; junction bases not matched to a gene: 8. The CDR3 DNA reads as TGTGCCATCACCAAGGACAGGGAAAGCTCCTACGAGCAGTACTTC. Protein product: CAITKDRESSYEQYF.

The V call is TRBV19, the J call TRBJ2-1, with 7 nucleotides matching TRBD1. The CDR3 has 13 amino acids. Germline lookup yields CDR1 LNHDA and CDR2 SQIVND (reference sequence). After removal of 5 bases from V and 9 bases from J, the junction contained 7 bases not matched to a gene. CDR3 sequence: CASSFTGVSEQFF. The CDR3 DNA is TGTGCCAGTAGTTTCACAGGGGTCAGTGAGCAGTTCTTC.

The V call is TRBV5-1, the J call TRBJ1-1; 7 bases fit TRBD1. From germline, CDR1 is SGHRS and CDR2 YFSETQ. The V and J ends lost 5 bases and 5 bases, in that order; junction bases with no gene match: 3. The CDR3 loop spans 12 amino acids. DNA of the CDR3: TGCGCCAGCAGTCACAGGGGTACTGAAGCTTTCTTT. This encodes CASSHRGTEAFF.

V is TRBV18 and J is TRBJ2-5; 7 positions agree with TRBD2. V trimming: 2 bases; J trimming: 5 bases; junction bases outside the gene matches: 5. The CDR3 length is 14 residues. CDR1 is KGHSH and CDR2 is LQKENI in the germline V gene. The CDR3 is CASSPATSMETQYF. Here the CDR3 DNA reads TGTGCCAGCTCACCAGCGACTAGCATGGAGACCCAGTACTTC.